Listed below are T cell receptor beta chains from one sample, sequenced in a study of blood T cell repertoires in COVID-19. Profiling relied on immunoSEQ multiplex PCR, and the TCRdb table lists in-frame clones only, not all of them. The repertoire includes 250,000 to 350,000 clones, around 91% of them detected once, and roughly an eighth sits in the top ten. Input material: peripheral blood. Receptors originate from a woman aged 60-70 years with acute or convalescent COVID-19. CDR3s include the opening cysteine and the closing phenylalanine or tryptophan. Fields, in order: CDR3 DNA, CDR3 protein, V gene, J gene, clone size, D gene. The D gene is left open where the match is weak. The size field is filled for only some rows; it gives once, few, many or a size class.

CDR3nt: TGTGCCAGCAGCACCCGGACAGTAACTGGAAACACCATATATTTT
CDR3aa: CASSTRTVTGNTIYF
v_gene: TRBV11-2
j_gene: TRBJ1-3
abundance: .
d_gene: .

CDR3nt: TGCGCCAGCAGCCAAGATGTGCGGGATGCTTACAATGAGCAGTTCTTC
CDR3aa: CASSQDVRDAYNEQFF
v_gene: TRBV4-3
j_gene: TRBJ2-1
abundance: once
d_gene: .

CDR3nt: TGTGCCAGCAGCCAAGAAACGGGCTATGGCTACACCTTC
CDR3aa: CASSQETGYGYTF
v_gene: TRBV3-1/TRBV3-2
j_gene: TRBJ1-2
abundance: .
d_gene: .

CDR3nt: TGCGCCAGCAGTGAGAAGGGCAGGGGGGAGACCCAGTACTTC
CDR3aa: CASSEKGRGETQYF
v_gene: TRBV10-2
j_gene: TRBJ2-5
abundance: .
d_gene: TRBD1

CDR3nt: TGTGCCAGCAGTTCTAGGCGGGGGGGAGAGCAGTACTTC
CDR3aa: CASSSRRGGEQYF
v_gene: TRBV6-5
j_gene: TRBJ2-7
abundance: .
d_gene: TRBD2

CDR3nt: TGTGCCAGCAGCAGGGACAGCCGCTCTGGGGCCAACGTCCTGACTTTC
CDR3aa: CASSRDSRSGANVLTF
v_gene: TRBV5-4
j_gene: TRBJ2-6
abundance: .
d_gene: TRBD1

CDR3nt: TGTGCCAGCAGCGTAGTAGGTTCAGGGGACGAAAAACTGTTTTTT
CDR3aa: CASSVVGSGDEKLFF
v_gene: TRBV9
j_gene: TRBJ1-4
abundance: .
d_gene: .

CDR3nt: TGTGCCAGCAGTTTATCAGGGAGGGTAATGAACACTGAAGCTTTCTTT
CDR3aa: CASSLSGRVMNTEAFF
v_gene: TRBV27
j_gene: TRBJ1-1
abundance: .
d_gene: .

CDR3nt: TGTGCCTGGAGTGTAAACCCCGCCCCGGGACTGTTTTTT
CDR3aa: CAWSVNPAPGLFF
v_gene: TRBV30
j_gene: TRBJ1-4
abundance: .
d_gene: .

CDR3nt: TGTGCCAGCAGCATCGGGACAGGGGGACTTGACGAGCAGTACTTC
CDR3aa: CASSIGTGGLDEQYF
v_gene: TRBV9
j_gene: TRBJ2-7
abundance: .
d_gene: TRBD1

CDR3nt: TGTGCCAGCAGTTTATCTATGTCCTATGGCTACACCTTC
CDR3aa: CASSLSMSYGYTF
v_gene: TRBV28
j_gene: TRBJ1-2
abundance: .
d_gene: .

CDR3nt: TGTGCCAGCAGAGACCCTATTGGACAGGGCTATGGCTACACCTTC
CDR3aa: CASRDPIGQGYGYTF
v_gene: TRBV28
j_gene: TRBJ1-2
abundance: .
d_gene: TRBD1

CDR3nt: TGTGCCAGCGCCTTGGGACAGGCTAGCACAGATACGCAGTATTTT
CDR3aa: CASALGQASTDTQYF
v_gene: TRBV27
j_gene: TRBJ2-3
abundance: .
d_gene: TRBD1

CDR3nt: TGTGCCAGCATCGTTGCGAGCACCAATCAGCCCCAGCATTTT
CDR3aa: CASIVASTNQPQHF
v_gene: TRBV27
j_gene: TRBJ1-5
abundance: .
d_gene: .

CDR3nt: TGTGCCAGCAGCGTACAGGCCTTGGGCACTGAAGCTTTCTTT
CDR3aa: CASSVQALGTEAFF
v_gene: TRBV9
j_gene: TRBJ1-1
abundance: .
d_gene: .

CDR3nt: TGTGCCAGCAGCTTGGTAGCGGGGGGACGCCGTAAAACTCAAGAGACCCAGTACTTC
CDR3aa: CASSLVAGGRRKTQETQYF
v_gene: TRBV5-6
j_gene: TRBJ2-5
abundance: .
d_gene: TRBD2

CDR3nt: TGTGCCAGCAGCTGGGACAGCTATGGCTACACCTTC
CDR3aa: CASSWDSYGYTF
v_gene: TRBV5-6
j_gene: TRBJ1-2
abundance: .
d_gene: TRBD1

CDR3nt: TGCGCCAGCAGCCAAGACATGATAGCGGGGGTCACAGATACGCAGTATTTT
CDR3aa: CASSQDMIAGVTDTQYF
v_gene: TRBV4-1
j_gene: TRBJ2-3
abundance: once
d_gene: TRBD2

CDR3nt: TGTGCCAGTAGTATAGCTGGGAGGAGCACTGAAGCTTTCTTT
CDR3aa: CASSIAGRSTEAFF
v_gene: TRBV19
j_gene: TRBJ1-1
abundance: .
d_gene: .

CDR3nt: TGCGCCAGCAGCTTGGCTAGCGGGGGACCGTACCAAGAGACCCAGTACTTC
CDR3aa: CASSLASGGPYQETQYF
v_gene: TRBV5-1
j_gene: TRBJ2-5
abundance: .
d_gene: TRBD2

CDR3nt: TGTGCCAGTAGTATACCCTGGGACAGGGCCGACAATGAGCAGTTCTTC
CDR3aa: CASSIPWDRADNEQFF
v_gene: TRBV19
j_gene: TRBJ2-1
abundance: .
d_gene: TRBD1

CDR3nt: TGTGCCAGCAGCTTAGGGGGGGGTCAGCCCCAGCATTTT
CDR3aa: CASSLGGGQPQHF
v_gene: TRBV7-8
j_gene: TRBJ1-5
abundance: .
d_gene: .

CDR3nt: TGTGCCAGCAGCAAAGACAGGGGGCTATCCTACGAGCAGTACTTC
CDR3aa: CASSKDRGLSYEQYF
v_gene: TRBV21-1
j_gene: TRBJ2-7
abundance: .
d_gene: .

CDR3nt: TGTGCCAGCAGCGCAAGACAGGGGGCGATTAATGAAAAACTGTTTTTT
CDR3aa: CASSARQGAINEKLFF
v_gene: TRBV2
j_gene: TRBJ1-4
abundance: .
d_gene: TRBD1

CDR3nt: TGTGCCAGCAGCGGCGACGTATGGACAGCTCAAGAGACCCAGTACTTC
CDR3aa: CASSGDVWTAQETQYF
v_gene: TRBV12-1
j_gene: TRBJ2-5
abundance: .
d_gene: .

CDR3nt: TGCAGCGTTGAAGATCAGGACAGCTATGGCTACACCTTC
CDR3aa: CSVEDQDSYGYTF
v_gene: TRBV29-1
j_gene: TRBJ1-2
abundance: few
d_gene: .

CDR3nt: TGTGCCAGCAGCCTTTCTAGCGGGGGAACCATCAATGAGCAGTTCTTC
CDR3aa: CASSLSSGGTINEQFF
v_gene: TRBV9
j_gene: TRBJ2-1
abundance: .
d_gene: TRBD2

CDR3nt: TGTGCCAGCAACCCCCCAGTCCGGCGGAAGGGCTACACCTTC
CDR3aa: CASNPPVRRKGYTF
v_gene: TRBV28
j_gene: TRBJ1-2
abundance: .
d_gene: .

CDR3nt: TGTGCCAGCAGCCAAGACGATAGCCTACGCGGCAATTCACCCCTCCACTTT
CDR3aa: CASSQDDSLRGNSPLHF
v_gene: TRBV3-1/TRBV3-2
j_gene: TRBJ1-6
abundance: .
d_gene: .